This paragraph reports one TCR beta chain. Its cognate antigen is unknown. V lost 4 bases and J lost 9, with 24 bases in between. The CDR3 runs to 17 residues. Germline V gives CDR1 SGHAT, CDR2 FQNNGV. PCR employed 60 Vbeta and 13 Jbeta primers. The method was immunoSEQ multiplex PCR; TCRdb's version includes in-frame clones alone and lacks a portion of them. The table lists around 50,000 clones, approximately 80% of them singletons. The entry originates in a study of cytomegalovirus exposure and HLA in healthy donors. Study background: In an earlier analysis, 90 million to 130 million unique TCR beta sequences were found from 150 million to 200 million T cells. Of all 398 donors who were genotyped, roughly 81% belonged to the Caucasian-associated ancestry cluster.

Study-level points and caveats: It has been reported that TCR beta sequences accurately predicted the HLA-A and HLA-B alleles of most subjects. Analysis was performed later, and it showed HLA-associated TCR beta chains to be more clonally expanded than equally common others.

The sequenced sample consisted of PBMCs. The clonotype was recovered from a man between 40 and 49 years old in good health and CMV-seronegative. The chain carries TRBV11-2 and TRBJ2-2; D possibly corresponds to TRBD1 (6 bases). The CDR3 is CASSSSLMTGYQRELFF. The CDR3 region has the DNA TGTGCCAGCAGCTCAAGCCTTATGACAGGTTATCAGCGGGAGCTGTTTTTT.